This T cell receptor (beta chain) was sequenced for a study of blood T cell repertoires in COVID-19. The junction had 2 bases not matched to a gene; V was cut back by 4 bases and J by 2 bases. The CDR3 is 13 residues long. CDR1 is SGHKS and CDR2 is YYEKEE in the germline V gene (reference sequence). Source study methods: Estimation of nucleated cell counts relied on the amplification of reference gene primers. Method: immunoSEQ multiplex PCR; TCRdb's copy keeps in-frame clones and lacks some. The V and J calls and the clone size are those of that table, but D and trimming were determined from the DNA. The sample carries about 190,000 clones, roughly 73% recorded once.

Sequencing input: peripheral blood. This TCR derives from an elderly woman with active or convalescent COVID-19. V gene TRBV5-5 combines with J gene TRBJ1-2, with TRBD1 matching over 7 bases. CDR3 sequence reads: CASSRQGNYGYTF. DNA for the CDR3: TGTGCCAGCAGCCGACAGGGAAACTATGGCTACACCTTC. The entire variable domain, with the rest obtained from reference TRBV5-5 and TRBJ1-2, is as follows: DAGVTQSPTHLIKTRGQQVTLRCSPISGHKSVSWYQQVLGQGPQFIFQYYEKEERGRGNFPDRFSARQFPNYSSELNVNALLLGDSALYLCASSRQGNYGYTFGSGTRLTVV.